Presented here are 10 T cell receptor beta chains from one specimen sequenced in a study of cytomegalovirus exposure and HLA in healthy donors. This PCR relied on a set of 60 Vbeta primers and 13 Jbeta primers. Profiling relied on immunoSEQ multiplex PCR, and the TCRdb table lists in-frame clones only, not all of them. The data show around 140,000 clones, with 75% to 85% seen just once and 2% to 3% held by the top ten. Specimen: PBMCs. The origin of the receptors is a woman younger than 30 in good health and CMV-seropositive.

The rearrangement uses TRBV27 and TRBJ1-2; no clear D. Trimming took off 8 bases at V and 4 bases at J, with 14 bases between the two ends. CDR1 and CDR2 (germline): MNHEY, SMNVEV (reference sequence). The CDR3 is 13 amino acids. For the CDR3, the DNA is TGTGCCAGCCGAGCAGGTGTTGGCTATGGCTACACCTTC. It yields the protein CASRAGVGYGYTF.

The chain is built from TRBV5-6 and TRBJ1-2, with 7 bases aligning to TRBD1. From germline, CDR1 is SGHDT and CDR2 YYEEEE. The V gene end was trimmed by 6 bases and the J gene end by 1 base; junction bases not matched to a gene: 9. The CDR3 is 15 residues long. The CDR3 nucleotides are TGTGCCAGCACCAATCGGGACAGCTTTAACTATGGCTACACCTTC. Protein: CASTNRDSFNYGYTF.

The chain uses TRBV4-3 and TRBJ2-3, with 8 bases that match TRBD1. The CDR3 has 13 residues. Germline CDR1 is LGHNA and CDR2 is YSLEER. Trimming removed 6 bases from V and 4 bases from J; junction bases left unmatched: 3. CDR3 bases: TGCGCCAGCAGTCTACAGGGGGCAGATACGCAGTATTTT. Amino acids: CASSLQGADTQYF.

The rearrangement uses TRBV4-1 and TRBJ2-5, with a weak D call TRBD2 (5 bases). Near its end, the DNA agrees better with TRBJ2-7, so the J call may be wrong. Germline lookup yields CDR1 MGHRA and CDR2 YSYEKL. There are 16 residues in the CDR3. This CDR3 reads CASSQGRGHGSYEQYF. The DNA of the CDR3 is TGCGCCAGCAGCCAAGGTAGAGGGCATGGCTCCTACGAGCAGTACTTC.

The V gene is TRBV28, the J gene TRBJ2-5; 7 bases fit TRBD1. Trimming took 3 bases from V and 6 from J; bases not matched to a gene: 7. CDR1 is MDHEN and CDR2 is SYDVKM in the germline V gene. The CDR3 has 14 residues. The CDR3 loop reads CASSFQQGWKTQYF. CDR3 DNA sequence: TGTGCCAGCAGTTTTCAACAGGGGTGGAAGACCCAGTACTTC. The variable domain in full, with the rest retrieved from reference TRBV28 and TRBJ2-5, is DVKVTQSSRYLVKRTGEKVFLECVQDMDHENMFWYRQDPGLGLRLIYFSYDVKMKEKGDIPEGYSVSREKKERFSLILESASTNQTSMYLCASSFQQGWKTQYFGPGTRLLVL.

This rearrangement joins TRBV28 to TRBJ1-5; D gene ambiguous. V lost 1 base and J 7 bases, leaving 5 bases between the germline ends. Germline V lookup: CDR1 MDHEN, CDR2 SYDVKM. The CDR3 loop spans 12 amino acids. For the CDR3, the DNA is TGTGCCAGCAGTTTATTAGTACAGCCCCAGCATTTT. Its protein is CASSLLVQPQHF.

This rearrangement joins TRBV5-4 to TRBJ1-1; TRBD1 matches 7 bases. The J segment lost 5 bases and the V segment lost 4 bases, leaving 11 bases of the junction unmatched. CDR3 size: 15 residues. Germline values: CDR1 SGHNT, CDR2 YYREEE (reference sequence). Here the CDR3 reads CASSPRQGEGTEAFF. In nucleotides, the CDR3 is TGTGCCAGCAGCCCCCGACAGGGAGAGGGGACTGAAGCTTTCTTT.

In this sample, this clone turned up once. The chain couples TRBV2 to TRBJ2-2; 10 bases line up with TRBD1. Trimming removed 7 bases from V and 5 bases from J; junction bases left unmatched: 7. Germline V CDR1 and CDR2: SNHLY, FYNNEI. This CDR3 is 15 amino acids long. CDR3 sequence (DNA): TGTGCCAGCACCCCAGACAGGGGGCTAACCGGGGAGCTGTTTTTT. Encoded protein: CASTPDRGLTGELFF.

V gene TRBV5-1 combines with J gene TRBJ2-5; TRBD1 aligns across 9 bases. The V and J ends lost 4 bases and 2 bases, in that order; junction bases with no gene match: 3. Per the germline V gene, CDR1 is SGHRS and CDR2 is YFSETQ. The CDR3 spans 14 residues. CDR3 protein: CASSPGTGQETQYF. CDR3 in DNA: TGCGCCAGCAGCCCCGGGACAGGGCAAGAGACCCAGTACTTC.

V is TRBV6-1 and J is TRBJ1-6, with a tentative D call TRBD1 (6 bases). The ends were cut back, 4 bases at V and 3 bases at J, with 16 bases in the middle. Germline V gene lookup returns CDR1 MNHNS and CDR2 SASEGT. The CDR3 loop spans 17 amino acids. The CDR3 DNA is TGTGCCAGCAGTGGCGGACAGCCAAACATCTATAATTCACCCCTCCACTTT. Translation gives CASSGGQPNIYNSPLHF.